The 9 T cell receptor beta chains below all came from one sample that was sequenced in a study of cytomegalovirus exposure and HLA in healthy donors. PCR was performed using 60 Vbeta and 13 Jbeta primers. The repertoire was sequenced with immunoSEQ multiplex PCR; TCRdb's copy has only in-frame clones and lacks some. The sample includes about 160,000 clones, around 80% of them seen just once. The sequencing sample was made of PBMCs. Every receptor here comes from a male donor in good health and CMV-seropositive.

The chain joins TRBV7-8 to TRBJ2-1, with 7 bases aligning to TRBD1. CDR1 and CDR2 from the germline V gene are SGHVS and FQNEAQ. The CDR3 has 17 residues. V was clipped by 5 bases and J by 7 bases; unmatched bases: 17. Here the CDR3 reads CASSPGQSKRGRNEQFF. The CDR3 DNA reads as TGTGCCAGCAGCCCGGGACAGAGCAAAAGGGGGAGAAATGAGCAGTTCTTC.

This clone showed up just once. The chain has TRBV30 and TRBJ2-2, with a tentative D call TRBD1 (5 bases). This CDR3 comprises 14 residues. The germline V gene has CDR1 GTSNPN and CDR2 SVGIG (reference sequence). V was shortened by 0 bases and J by 6 bases, with 11 bases between the two germline ends. The DNA for the CDR3 is TGTGCCTGGAGTGTACAGGCTGGAGCCGGGGAGCTGTTTTTT. This sequence encodes CAWSVQAGAGELFF.

This rearrangement joins TRBV7-6 to TRBJ1-2; TRBD1 matches at 7 bases. The junction had 13 bases not matched to a gene; V was cut back by 2 bases and J by 7 bases. The CDR3 is 16 amino acids. Germline V lookup: CDR1 SGHVS, CDR2 FNYEAQ. The CDR3, as DNA: TGTGCCAGCAGCTTAACCCGCCACCCGACAGGGACTGGCTACACCTTC. This codes for CASSLTRHPTGTGYTF.

This rearrangement joins TRBV28 to TRBJ1-2; possibly TRBD1 for D (6 bases). Germline loops: CDR1 MDHEN, CDR2 SYDVKM. V was trimmed by 3 bases and J by 4 bases, leaving 15 bases between them. This CDR3 region has 15 residues. CDR3 protein: CASSFRYRVIYGYTF. As DNA, the CDR3 is TGTGCCAGCAGTTTCCGCTACAGGGTGATCTATGGCTACACCTTC.

This chain joins TRBV11-3 and TRBJ2-2; D ambiguous. The CDR3 is 13 amino acids. Germline V gene data show CDR1 as SGHNT and CDR2 as YENEEA. Deletions cut 1 base from V and 4 bases from J, with 4 bases between. Here the CDR3 reads CASSLAGTGELFF. The CDR3 region has the DNA TGTGCCAGCAGCTTAGCAGGCACCGGGGAGCTGTTTTTT.

V and J are TRBV6-1 and TRBJ2-7, with TRBD1 identical over 7 bases. The CDR3 spans 15 residues. Germline assignment: CDR1 MNHNS and CDR2 SASEGT. The V gene end was trimmed by 8 bases and the J gene end by 6 bases; junction bases not matched to a gene: 16. In DNA, the CDR3 is TGTGCCAGCGGCCTACGGACAGGATGGGACCGCGAGCAGTACTTC. This codes for CASGLRTGWDREQYF.

The chain carries TRBV30 and TRBJ1-2; a weak D match, TRBD1 (6 bases). CDR1 and CDR2 (germline): GTSNPN, SVGIG (reference sequence). The CDR3 consists of 13 residues. The V gene lost 0 bases and the J gene lost 5 bases, with 10 bases spanning the gap. The CDR3 DNA is TGTGCCTGGAGTGTAAACAGGGCTTATGGCTACACCTTC. The encoded protein is CAWSVNRAYGYTF.

This clone was observed a handful of times. The chain employs TRBV28 and TRBJ2-1; TRBD2 matches 9 bases. Germline V CDR1 and CDR2: MDHEN, SYDVKM. The CDR3 covers 14 residues. Unmatched junction bases numbered 9, after V lost 6 bases and J lost 9 bases. CDR3: CASRGISGSGEQFF. As DNA, the CDR3 is TGTGCCAGCAGGGGGATTAGCGGGAGCGGTGAGCAGTTCTTC.

CDR3: CASSIATRAATQPQHF. The CDR3 DNA follows: TGTGCCAGTAGTATAGCAACCCGAGCGGCGACTCAGCCCCAGCATTTT. This chain joins TRBV19 and TRBJ1-5; D not resolved. Trimming pared 1 base from V and 6 bases from J, leaving 16 bases between. The germline gives CDR1 LNHDA, CDR2 SQIVND (reference sequence). The CDR3 loop spans 16 amino acids.